This record looks at one TCR beta chain sequence and its context. Clones were read by immunoSEQ multiplex PCR, and TCRdb kept only the in-frame ones, dropping some. The data show 250,000 to 300,000 clones, about 90% seen once. The data belong to a study of blood T cell repertoires in COVID-19. Study details: COVID-19 samples collected from the United States, Italy and Spain covered acute and convalescent phases. T cells, B-cell-depleted T cells, or PBMCs provided the cDNA or gDNA that served as material.

The germline V gene encodes CDR1 SEHNR and CDR2 FQNEAQ (reference sequence). This CDR3 comprises 15 residues. The J segment lost 6 bases and the V segment lost 4 bases, leaving 5 bases of the junction unmatched. The J gene is TRBJ2-3, the V gene TRBV7-9; 12 nucleotides line up with TRBD2. The sequenced material came from peripheral blood. This TCR was sampled from a woman aged 25 to 39 with COVID-19, enrolled during active disease. CDR3 in DNA: TGTGCCAGCAGCTCCTCTAGCGGGGGGGCCGATACGCAGTATTTT. This codes for CASSSSSGGADTQYF.